This TCR beta chain was obtained from a study of post-analysis software for immune sequencing data. Whole-study context: Relapsing-remitting, secondary progressive and progressive-relapsing courses of multiple sclerosis were included.

A remark on this clonotype: Its antigen is still unknown.

This CDR3 is 12 amino acids long. Trimming at V came to 8 bases and at J to 5 bases, leaving 4 bases not matched to a gene. CDR1 and CDR2 from the germline V gene are SGHTA and FQGNSA. Tagging with unique molecular identifiers was a feature of the TCR beta cDNA libraries. When 1 to 10 million T cells were used, they gave a few hundred thousand cDNA molecules. In TCRdb, the PCR reads were re-called with MiXCR into one record per CDR3 protein. The sample yields about 680,000 distinct CDR3 sequences, 55% to 60% seen once. Findings and caveats of the study: Analysis by F measure revealed that same-batch samples clustered strongly together. In patients, about 5 TRBV segments were more frequent than in controls, with TRBV5-6, TRBV5-1 and TRBV20-1 among them. Significantly lower normalized Chao1 diversity was seen in multiple sclerosis patients than in controls.

Sequenced: blood. This chain connects TRBV7-2 to TRBJ2-3; TRBD2 matches at 7 bases. This TCR derives from a girl aged 2 to 10 with multiple sclerosis. CDR3 in amino acids: CASGRGVDTQYF. The CDR3 DNA is TGTGCCAGCGGACGGGGGGTAGATACGCAGTATTTT.